This T cell receptor (beta chain) was recovered during a study of cytomegalovirus exposure and HLA in healthy donors. Study-wide findings and caveats: Later examination showed HLA-associated TCR beta chains had greater clonal expansion than equally common others. Immune exposure was documented only through CMV serostatus.

Note on this clone: Its specificity is not known.

Germline V CDR1 and CDR2: SNHLY, FYNNEI. V was shortened by 5 bases and J by 8 bases, with 15 bases between the two germline ends. The CDR3 is made up of 13 amino acids. The PCR employed 60 Vbeta primers together with 13 Jbeta primers. Sequenced by immunoSEQ multiplex PCR; TCRdb stores in-frame clones only, minus some. The sample consists of around 70,000 clones, more than 80% of them appearing once. Absent from the records is this donor's CMV serostatus. The source of this sequence is a human donor in good health. Sequenced: PBMCs. The chain carries TRBV2 and TRBJ1-1; no clear D. As DNA, the CDR3 is TGTGCCAGCAGTCTCAAACGTGGCACCGAAGCTTTCTTT. It yields the protein CASSLKRGTEAFF.